This entry is about one T cell receptor (beta chain). Method: immunoSEQ multiplex PCR; TCRdb's copy keeps in-frame clones and lacks some. The data show some 1,400,000 clones, with around 97% seen just once and about 1% held by the top ten. The sample is drawn from a study of shared clonotypes between healthy human individuals. Germline V gives CDR1 SGDLS, CDR2 YYNGEE. The V and J ends lost 0 bases and 0 bases respectively, with 9 bases between them. The CDR3 is 16 residues long. This rearrangement joins TRBV9 to TRBJ2-2; D is uncertain. Sequenced: naive CD4+ T cells sorted from blood. This sample's subset: CD45RA+ positively selected. The sequence was collected from a man aged 25 to 40 in good health. The CDR3 here is CASSVGPLTNTGELFF. The DNA of the CDR3 is TGTGCCAGCAGCGTAGGCCCCCTTACGAACACCGGGGAGCTGTTTTTT.